This T cell receptor (beta chain) was captured by sequencing in a study of CD8 T cells in ankylosing spondylitis. Overall study results and limits: Fewer than 10 highly homologous variants formed a TCR beta motif that appeared characteristic of ankylosing spondylitis blood.

This clonotype has a handful of counts. Its antigen is unidentified. TCRdb processed the 5' RACE reads anew with MiXCR; each CDR3 protein has one entry. The repertoire holds about 300,000 distinct CDR3 sequences, with 20% as singletons. The receptor comes from a female donor with ankylosing spondylitis or in good health (not recorded which). Sample: blood, either unsorted or a sorted T cell fraction (not recorded which).

CDR3: CSVGTGRMNTEAFF. CDR3 coding DNA: TGCAGCGTTGGGACAGGTCGCATGAACACTGAAGCTTTCTTT. The chain links TRBV29-1 to TRBJ1-1, with 7 bases identical to TRBD1. The germline CDR1 and CDR2 sequences are SQVTM and ANQGSEA. The CDR3 contains 14 residues. V lost 4 bases, J lost 0 bases, and 5 bases stayed unmatched.